These 24 T cell receptor beta chains came from one sample sequenced in a study of siplizumab effects on memory and regulatory T cells. Some clones are missing from TCRdb's copy, which holds only in-frame ones; the method was immunoSEQ multiplex PCR. The repertoire holds about 100,000 clones, with about 90% as singletons. Source material: Tregs sorted from blood. Every receptor here comes from a human donor in good health.

The genes are TRBV5-1 and TRBJ1-2; D is ambiguous. The V end was cut by 3 bases, the J end by 1 base, with 10 bases between. This CDR3 is built from 14 residues. Looked up from germline, CDR1 is SGHRS and CDR2 is YFSETQ. The chain's CDR3 is CASSSRVDNYGYTF. The CDR3 region has the DNA TGCGCCAGCAGCTCGAGGGTTGATAACTATGGCTACACCTTC.

The chain employs TRBV2 and TRBJ2-7; 7 bases are shared with TRBD1. Losses at the gene ends were 10 bases for V and 0 bases for J; bases not matched to a gene: 3. The CDR3 contains 12 residues. Germline CDR1 SNHLY, CDR2 FYNNEI. This chain's CDR3 is CAIGDSSYEQYF. The CDR3 nucleotides are TGTGCCATAGGGGACAGCTCCTACGAGCAGTACTTC. The full variable domain, with the rest looked up from reference TRBV2 and TRBJ2-7, is EPEVTQTPSHQVTQMGQEVILRCVPISNHLYFYWYRQILGQKVEFLVSFYNNEISEKSEIFDDQFSVERPDGSNFTLKIRSTKLEDSAMYFCAIGDSSYEQYFGPGTRLTVT.

The chain uses TRBV29-1 and TRBJ1-1, with 7 bases identical to TRBD1. J gave up 2 bases and V 6 bases, and 6 bases lay outside the gene matches. CDR3 length: 13 residues. Looked up from germline, CDR1 is SQVTM and CDR2 is ANQGSEA. CDR3 sequence reads: CSVSGTANTEAFF. The DNA of the CDR3 is TGCAGCGTCTCCGGGACAGCTAACACTGAAGCTTTCTTT.

The rearrangement links TRBV6-5 to TRBJ1-1; weak D call: TRBD1 (5 bases). The CDR3 consists of 14 residues. Trimming removed 6 bases at V and 6 bases at J, with 17 bases between. CDR1 MNHEY and CDR2 SVGAGI come from the germline V gene. The CDR3 region is CASRPGRTISEAFF. In nucleotides, the CDR3 is TGTGCCAGCAGACCGGGACGGACCATCTCTGAAGCTTTCTTT.

The gene calls are TRBV30 and TRBJ2-5, with unresolved D. The J call may be mistaken, given a closer DNA end match to TRBJ2-7. The germline CDR1 and CDR2 sequences are GTSNPN and SVGIG (reference sequence). The CDR3 runs to 13 residues. CDR3 sequence reads: CAWSKSYSYEQYF. In nucleotides, the CDR3 is TGTGCCTGGAGTAAGTCATACTCCTACGAGCAGTACTTC.

V and J are TRBV6-1 and TRBJ2-7, with 7 bases fitting TRBD1. V shed 1 base, J shed 0 bases, and the junction held 12 bases outside the gene matches. The CDR3 is 18 amino acids. CDR1 is MNHNS and CDR2 is SASEGT in the germline V gene. CDR3 sequence reads: CASSEGLPGQRTSYEQYF. CDR3 in DNA: TGTGCCAGCAGTGAAGGGTTACCGGGACAGAGAACCTCCTACGAGCAGTACTTC.

The gene calls are TRBV18 and TRBJ2-7; 7 positions agree with TRBD1. The germline V gene encodes CDR1 KGHSH and CDR2 LQKENI. J was trimmed by 0 bases and V by 3 bases; bases with no gene match: 8. This CDR3 contains 16 residues. The DNA for the CDR3 is TGTGCCAGCTCACCGGACAGGCCCTCTCACTCCTACGAGCAGTACTTC. Its translation is CASSPDRPSHSYEQYF.

The chain has TRBV7-8 and TRBJ1-2; no clear D. V was pared by 3 bases and J by 4 bases, with 6 bases between. This CDR3 contains 12 residues. Germline V gives CDR1 SGHVS, CDR2 FQNEAQ. CDR3 sequence: CASSFLGYGYTF. For the CDR3, the DNA is TGTGCCAGCAGCTTCCTGGGCTATGGCTACACCTTC. The full variable domain, in which reference TRBV7-8 and TRBJ1-2 provide the parts outside the CDR3, is GAGVSQSPRYKVAKRGQDVALRCDPISGHVSLFWYQQALGQGPEFLTYFQNEAQLDKSGLPSDRFFAERPEGSVSTLKIQRTQQEDSAVYLCASSFLGYGYTFGSGTRLTVV.

The chain carries TRBV9 and TRBJ2-1; 8 bases map to TRBD2. CDR1 and CDR2 from the germline V gene are SGDLS and YYNGEE. The CDR3 is 15 amino acids. Trimming removed 4 bases from V and 8 bases from J; junction bases left unmatched: 11. The CDR3 sequence: CASSFGRAQIDEQFF. The CDR3 DNA is TGTGCCAGCAGCTTCGGGAGGGCCCAAATAGATGAGCAGTTCTTC.

The chain recombines TRBV14 with TRBJ2-1; D is unresolved. Looked up from germline, CDR1 is SGHDN and CDR2 is FVKESK. This CDR3 is 14 amino acids long. V was pared by 0 bases and J by 6 bases, with 9 bases between. The CDR3 DNA sequence: TGTGCCAGCAGCCAAGAGGTGAGGTCCAATGAGCAGTTCTTC. As protein: CASSQEVRSNEQFF.

The chain is built from TRBV6-1 and TRBJ2-5; D perhaps matches TRBD1 (5 bases). This CDR3 is built from 13 residues. V lost 7 bases and J 4 bases, leaving 13 bases between the germline ends. CDR1 and CDR2 from the germline V gene are MNHNS and SASEGT. The CDR3: CASIRTQRETQYF. CDR3 coding DNA: TGTGCCAGCATTAGGACACAACGAGAGACCCAGTACTTC.

The genes are TRBV10-3 and TRBJ1-1; 9 positions match TRBD1. V lost 11 bases to trimming and J lost 5 bases; unmatched junction nucleotides: 12. The CDR3 sequence is 14 residues long. CDR1 and CDR2 from the germline V gene are ENHRY and SYGVKD. The CDR3 protein is CAVRPGQGRTEAFF. Here the CDR3 DNA reads TGTGCCGTTCGTCCGGGACAGGGAAGAACTGAAGCTTTCTTT.

The rearrangement uses TRBV7-9 and TRBJ1-1; 7 nucleotides line up with TRBD1. In germline, CDR1 is SEHNR, CDR2 FQNEAQ (reference sequence). The CDR3 runs to 14 residues. The V and J ends lost 5 bases and 5 bases, in that order; junction bases with no gene match: 8. CDR3 coding DNA: TGTGCCAGCAGCCGCTCCGGGACAGCTACTGAAGCTTTCTTT. Translating gives CASSRSGTATEAFF.

The chain has TRBV11-2 and TRBJ2-3, with TRBD2 identical over 7 bases. The CDR3 has 15 amino acids. Germline CDR1 reads SGHAT; CDR2 reads FQNNGV. The junction had 4 bases not matched to a gene; V was cut back by 4 bases and J by 0 bases. CDR3 in DNA: TGTGCCAGCAGCTGGGGGGGGTCTAGCACAGATACGCAGTATTTT. Translating it yields CASSWGGSSTDTQYF.

The chain has TRBV11-2 and TRBJ2-7; D is unresolved. V shed 0 bases and J shed 6 bases, with 9 bases lying between them. CDR3 length: 13 residues. In germline, CDR1 is SGHAT, CDR2 FQNNGV. CDR3 coding DNA: TGTGCCAGCAGCTTAGATAGTTGGGGCGAGCAGTACTTC. This codes for CASSLDSWGEQYF.

The rearrangement joins TRBV28 to TRBJ2-7; D uncertain. The CDR3 is 14 amino acids. Between the trimmed V and J ends, which lost 1 base and 2 bases, there was a span of 9 bases. Germline V gene sequence: CDR1 MDHEN, CDR2 SYDVKM. CDR3 in DNA: TGTGCCAGCAGTTTATCGCAGGATACCTACGAGCAGTACTTC. Translation: CASSLSQDTYEQYF.

This chain connects TRBV28 to TRBJ2-7; TRBD2 matches at 11 bases. Unmatched junction bases numbered 11, after V lost 3 bases and J lost 4 bases. The CDR3 loop spans 17 amino acids. Germline V gene lookup returns CDR1 MDHEN and CDR2 SYDVKM. The chain's CDR3 is CASSFSVVRTSGYEQYF. The CDR3 DNA reads TGTGCCAGCAGTTTTTCAGTTGTGAGGACTAGCGGGTACGAGCAGTACTTC.

The chain uses TRBV10-1 and TRBJ2-1; the D is unclear. With 9 bases removed from V and 7 bases from J, the gap between germline ends came to 22 bases. CDR3 length equals 15 residues. Germline CDR1 and CDR2: WNHNN and SYGVQD (reference sequence). The CDR3 spells CARTWAVIFVNEQFF. The CDR3 DNA follows: TGCGCCAGGACATGGGCGGTTATCTTTGTAAATGAGCAGTTCTTC.

DNA of the CDR3: TGCGCCAGCAGCTCTGGTTTGGGGGCCCAAAGGAACACCATATATTTT. This encodes CASSSGLGAQRNTIYF. The gene calls are TRBV5-1 and TRBJ1-3; a possible D gene is TRBD1 (6 bases). The germline gives CDR1 SGHRS, CDR2 YFSETQ. The CDR3 spans 16 residues. Between the trimmed V and J ends, which lost 3 bases and 7 bases, there was a span of 20 bases.

This clone was seen a few times. J is TRBJ2-7 and V is TRBV5-4; TRBD2 aligns across 14 bases. Germline V lookup: CDR1 SGHNT, CDR2 YYREEE (reference sequence). V lost 7 bases, J lost 5 bases, and 2 bases stayed unmatched. This CDR3 has 13 amino acids. CDR3 DNA: TGTGCCAGCGGACTAGCGGGAGGCCACGAGCAGTACTTC. Protein product: CASGLAGGHEQYF.

This rearrangement joins TRBV30 to TRBJ2-5; D unresolved. The germline V gene has CDR1 GTSNPN and CDR2 SVGIG (reference sequence). The CDR3 consists of 17 residues. The V end was cut by 3 bases, the J end by 2 bases, with 22 bases between. CDR3 DNA: TGTGCCTGGAGGGGTACCTTGGTTGGTGATAGACAAGAGACCCAGTACTTC. It yields the protein CAWRGTLVGDRQETQYF. The whole variable domain, filled in from reference TRBV30 and TRBJ2-5, reads SQTIHQWPATLVQPVGSPLSLECTVEGTSNPNLYWYRQAAGRGLQLLFYSVGIGQISSEVPQNLSASRPQDRQFILSSKKLLLSDSGFYLCAWRGTLVGDRQETQYFGPGTRLLVL.

The chain carries TRBV27 and TRBJ2-7; the match to TRBD1 covers 8 bases. Trimming cost V 3 bases and J 4 bases; bases outside gene matches: 8. The CDR3 runs 15 residues. Germline V CDR1 and CDR2: MNHEY, SMNVEV (reference sequence). CDR3 DNA: TGTGCCAGCAGTTTGAGGACAGGGTATGTTTACGAGCAGTACTTC. The encoded protein is CASSLRTGYVYEQYF.

The chain has TRBV7-2 and TRBJ2-7; 13 nucleotides match TRBD2. Germline loops: CDR1 SGHTA, CDR2 FQGNSA. Trimming took 4 bases from V and 3 from J; bases not matched to a gene: 3. The length of the CDR3 is 15 residues. The CDR3 here is CASSSGLAGVYEQYF. As DNA, the CDR3 is TGTGCCAGCAGCTCAGGACTAGCGGGGGTCTACGAGCAGTACTTC.

The chain combines TRBV5-3 with TRBJ1-5, with D possibly TRBD1 on 5 matching bases. TRBV5-3 is an ORF; its function is uncertain. Deletions cut 9 bases from V and 0 bases from J, with 22 bases between. The CDR3 length is 17 residues. Here the CDR3 reads CAIDRDLTLYSNQPQHF. The CDR3 DNA reads TGTGCCATAGACCGGGACCTCACTCTTTATAGCAATCAGCCCCAGCATTTT.